A selection of T cell receptor beta chains follows, all from one sample in a study of blood T cell repertoires in COVID-19. Data came from immunoSEQ multiplex PCR; TCRdb stores just in-frame clones and leaves some out. The repertoire holds about 270,000 clones, with 80% to 90% as singletons. Sequencing used PBMCs or T cells enriched from blood (not recorded which). The source is a woman aged 25 to 39 with acute COVID-19. Each CDR3 is given with its conserved first and last residue. A D gene is named only where the DNA matches it firmly. Size tells how often a clone was seen (once, few, many) or the class of an expanded clone, and some rows leave it out.

cdr3_aa: CASSLSEGTDTQYF
cdr3_nt: TGTGCCAGCAGTTTATCGGAGGGCACAGATACGCAGTATTTT
d_call: .
clone_size: .
j_call: TRBJ2-3
v_call: TRBV27

cdr3_aa: CASSPYLSTNEKLFF
cdr3_nt: TGTGCCAGCAGCCCCTACTTATCAACTAATGAAAAACTGTTTTTT
d_call: .
clone_size: .
j_call: TRBJ1-4
v_call: TRBV14

cdr3_aa: CASSLDRDHYEQYF
cdr3_nt: TGTGCCAGCAGCTTGGACAGGGACCATTACGAGCAGTACTTC
d_call: .
clone_size: .
j_call: TRBJ2-7
v_call: TRBV5-4

cdr3_aa: CASSPGLAGEYNEQFF
cdr3_nt: TGTGCTAGCAGCCCGGGACTAGCGGGAGAGTACAATGAGCAGTTCTTC
d_call: TRBD2
clone_size: .
j_call: TRBJ2-1
v_call: TRBV7-7

cdr3_aa: CASSLVEGTDTQYF
cdr3_nt: TGTGCCAGCAGCTTGGTAGAGGGCACAGATACGCAGTATTTT
d_call: .
clone_size: .
j_call: TRBJ2-3
v_call: TRBV5-5

cdr3_aa: CASRGVGNTEAFF
cdr3_nt: TGTGCCAGTAGAGGGGTGGGGAACACTGAAGCTTTCTTT
d_call: .
clone_size: .
j_call: TRBJ1-1
v_call: TRBV19

cdr3_aa: CASSYASQGDTEAFF
cdr3_nt: TGTGCCAGCAGTTACGCCTCACAGGGGGACACTGAAGCTTTCTTT
d_call: TRBD1
clone_size: .
j_call: TRBJ1-1
v_call: TRBV6-2/TRBV6-3

cdr3_aa: CATSGRTGSASGYNEQFF
cdr3_nt: TGTGCCACCAGTGGCAGGACAGGTTCGGCTAGCGGGTACAATGAGCAGTTCTTC
d_call: .
clone_size: .
j_call: TRBJ2-1
v_call: TRBV24-1

cdr3_aa: CASSRDSNTEAFF
cdr3_nt: TGTGCCAGCAGCCGGGACAGTAACACTGAAGCTTTCTTT
d_call: TRBD1
clone_size: .
j_call: TRBJ1-1
v_call: TRBV14

cdr3_aa: CASSLPDPSGGQFF
cdr3_nt: TGTGCCAGCAGCTTACCCGACCCCAGCGGTGGGCAGTTCTTC
d_call: .
clone_size: .
j_call: TRBJ2-1
v_call: TRBV7-9

cdr3_aa: CASSSPLDRGGQPQHF
cdr3_nt: TGTGCCAGCAGTTCCCCACTGGACAGGGGAGGTCAGCCCCAGCATTTT
d_call: TRBD1
clone_size: .
j_call: TRBJ1-5
v_call: TRBV28

cdr3_aa: CASSQGSGANVLTF
cdr3_nt: TGTGCCAGCTCACAGGGGTCTGGGGCCAACGTCCTGACTTTC
d_call: .
clone_size: .
j_call: TRBJ2-6
v_call: TRBV18

cdr3_aa: CASSDLQGLLYEQYF
cdr3_nt: TGTGCCAGCAGCGACCTTCAGGGACTCCTCTACGAGCAGTACTTC
d_call: .
clone_size: once
j_call: TRBJ2-7
v_call: TRBV11-2

cdr3_aa: CASSLDGQGDSTGELFF
cdr3_nt: TGTGCCAGCAGCTTAGACGGACAGGGAGACTCTACCGGGGAGCTGTTTTTT
d_call: TRBD1
clone_size: .
j_call: TRBJ2-2
v_call: TRBV13

cdr3_aa: CASSDRGSSYNEQFF
cdr3_nt: TGTGCCAGTAGCGACAGAGGCAGCTCCTACAATGAGCAGTTCTTC
d_call: .
clone_size: .
j_call: TRBJ2-1
v_call: TRBV19

cdr3_aa: CASSFGYNEQFF
cdr3_nt: TGTGCCAGCAGTTTCGGGTACAATGAGCAGTTCTTC
d_call: .
clone_size: few
j_call: TRBJ2-1
v_call: TRBV27

cdr3_aa: CASTGVNSEPSNQPQHF
cdr3_nt: TGCGCCAGCACTGGTGTAAACTCTGAACCAAGCAATCAGCCCCAGCATTTT
d_call: .
clone_size: once
j_call: TRBJ1-5
v_call: TRBV10-1

cdr3_aa: CASRIPAGDGNYEQYF
cdr3_nt: TGTGCCAGCAGAATTCCGGCCGGCGACGGGAACTACGAGCAGTACTTC
d_call: .
clone_size: .
j_call: TRBJ2-7
v_call: TRBV7-9

cdr3_aa: CASSEWTENTGELFF
cdr3_nt: TGCGCCAGCAGTGAGTGGACAGAGAACACCGGGGAGCTGTTTTTT
d_call: .
clone_size: few
j_call: TRBJ2-2
v_call: TRBV10-1

cdr3_aa: CASSQAGSQPQHF
cdr3_nt: TGCGCCAGCAGTCAAGCAGGGTCTCAGCCCCAGCATTTT
d_call: .
clone_size: few
j_call: TRBJ1-5
v_call: TRBV5-1

cdr3_aa: CASSLASGYQETQYF
cdr3_nt: TGCGCCAGCAGCTTGGCTAGCGGGTACCAAGAGACCCAGTACTTC
d_call: TRBD2
clone_size: .
j_call: TRBJ2-5
v_call: TRBV5-1

cdr3_aa: CASSPDSYSNQPQHF
cdr3_nt: TGTGCCAGTAGCCCAGACAGCTATAGCAATCAGCCCCAGCATTTT
d_call: .
clone_size: .
j_call: TRBJ1-5
v_call: TRBV19

cdr3_aa: CASSQQVDQPQHF
cdr3_nt: TGTGCCAGCAGCCAACAGGTAGATCAGCCCCAGCATTTT
d_call: .
clone_size: .
j_call: TRBJ1-5
v_call: TRBV3-1/TRBV3-2

cdr3_aa: CASSRTGGAEGYTF
cdr3_nt: TGTGCCAGCAGTCGAACAGGGGGCGCTGAGGGCTACACCTTC
d_call: TRBD1
clone_size: .
j_call: TRBJ1-2
v_call: TRBV6-6